The source of this TCR beta chain is a study of T cells after yellow fever vaccination. Study context: For low cell numbers, libraries were made with SMART-Seq v4 Ultra Low Input.

V lost 4 bases, J lost 5 bases, and 9 bases lay in between. The germline gives CDR1 SGHVS, CDR2 FQNEAQ. There are 13 residues in the CDR3. This clonotype was counted at least ten times. Its specificity is unknown. TCRdb called the 5' RACE reads again in MiXCR, with one record for every CDR3 protein. The data show 250,000 to 350,000 distinct CDR3 sequences, with 8.7% seen just once and 3% to 3.5% held by the top ten. Findings and caveats of the study: CD4 and CD8 compartments shared a small share of clonotypes, likely from convergent recombination.

The gene calls are TRBV7-8 and TRBJ1-5; no definite D call. This sequence was found in a man between 18 and 35 years old who received the YFV17D yellow fever vaccine. Sample: CD4+ T cells sorted from PBMCs, taken 5 days after the yellow fever booster vaccination. The CDR3 nucleotides read TGTGCCAGCAGCTCGACCCCCTATCAGCCCCAGCATTTT. Amino acid sequence: CASSSTPYQPQHF.